The 2 T cell receptor beta chains in this list originate from one sample, sequenced in a study of cytomegalovirus exposure and HLA in healthy donors (dated by TCRdb to about 2017). Libraries were made using the immunoSEQ multiplex PCR assay. The multiplex PCR relied on a mix of 60 forward primers for TCR Vbeta segments and 13 reverse primers for TCR Jbeta segments. TCRdb mirrors the immuneACCESS table, restricted to in-frame sequences. Some clones are absent from its copies; in checked studies, under half trace to an unresolved V gene, and the reason for the others is unknown. The sample includes approximately 100,000 clones, with 65% to 80% observed a single time. Approximately 5.3% of the sample belongs to the ten largest clones. The sequenced sample was PBMCs. Receptors were obtained from a female donor in good health and CMV-seropositive.

This sequence joins TRBV4-2 and TRBJ2-1, with TRBD2 matching 10 bases. This CDR3 region has 16 residues. Germline V CDR1 and CDR2: LGHNA, YNFKEQ. V lost 5 bases to trimming and J lost 3 bases; unmatched junction nucleotides: 7. CDR3 nucleotides: TGTGCCAGCAGCACTTGGACTAGCGGAAACTACAATGAGCAGTTCTTC. As protein: CASSTWTSGNYNEQFF.

The rearrangement joins TRBV6-1 to TRBJ1-1; no clear D. There are 13 residues in the CDR3. CDR1 MNHNS and CDR2 SASEGT come from the germline V gene. Trimming left V 4 bases short and J 0 bases short, with 6 bases between. This CDR3 reads CASSGQLNTEAFF. The DNA for the CDR3 is TGTGCCAGCAGTGGCCAGTTGAACACTGAAGCTTTCTTT.